A single sample gave rise to the 3 T cell receptor beta chains below, sequenced in a study of blood T cells in healthy people across ages. A second PCR, run for roughly 7 to 12 cycles, used a sample-barcoded 5' primer plus a J-beta primer mix. Via MiXCR, TCRdb re-called the 5' RACE reads, giving one row per CDR3 protein. This table holds about 1.5 million distinct CDR3 sequences, approximately 43% found once. The sequenced sample was blood. These receptors came from a woman aged 18-30 years in good health.

The genes are TRBV7-2 and TRBJ1-4, with unresolved D. Trimming left V 1 base short and J 10 bases short, with 10 bases between. CDR3 length: 13 amino acids. Germline V gene lookup returns CDR1 SGHTA and CDR2 FQGNSA. CDR3 loop: CASSLVGLRKLFF. CDR3 DNA: TGTGCCAGCAGCTTAGTAGGGCTTAGAAAACTGTTTTTT.

The chain uses TRBV15 and TRBJ1-5, with D possibly being TRBD1 (6 bases). The V and J ends lost 3 bases and 5 bases respectively, with 14 bases between them. Germline loops: CDR1 LNHNV, CDR2 YYDKDF (reference sequence). CDR3 size: 15 residues. The CDR3 region is CATSRDQGRYQPQHF. As DNA, the CDR3 is TGTGCCACCAGCAGGGATCAGGGGAGATATCAGCCCCAGCATTTT.

As to this clonotype: A clone one base away is much larger, so this may be a read error. The chain links TRBV20-1 to TRBJ2-7; a possible D gene is TRBD2 (5 bases). Germline V lookup: CDR1 DFQATT, CDR2 SNEGSKA (reference sequence). The CDR3 has 14 amino acids. As DNA, the CDR3 is TGCAGTGCTAGAGTTGGCGGGCTTACCTACGGGCAGTACTTC. Protein sequence: CSARVGGLTYGQYF.